The present T cell receptor (beta chain) was sequenced within a study of PD-1 blockade in classical Hodgkin lymphoma. Looking at the study overall: Patients were administered nivolumab (3 mg/kg intravenously) every 2 weeks.

Concerning this clone itself: Antigen: not known.

Germline V gene data show CDR1 as GTSNPN and CDR2 as SVGIG (reference sequence). Trimming stripped 2 bases from V and 2 bases from J, with 10 bases between. The CDR3 has 13 residues. General study findings and limits: CD4+ TCR diversity rose significantly by C4D1, and CD8+ TCR diversity did not.

As for time point: cycle 4 day 1 (C4D1), after 5 to 7 weeks of nivolumab. Every one of the patients relapsed after autologous stem cell transplantation (brentuximab vedotin exposure was variable). Sequenced by immunoSEQ multiplex PCR; TCRdb stores in-frame clones only, minus some. Among some 110,000 clones, roughly nine tenths were seen once, and the ten largest hold 15% to 20%. The TCR was taken from a human donor with classical Hodgkin lymphoma. The chain uses TRBV30 and TRBJ2-7; possible D gene TRBD1, 6 bases. Source: peripheral blood mononuclear cells (PBMCs), taken before the fourth cycle of nivolumab. The CDR3: CAWSQGIPYEQYF. CDR3 coding DNA: TGTGCCTGGAGTCAGGGGATACCCTACGAGCAGTACTTC.